This T cell receptor beta chain comes out of a study of T cells in women clearing cervical HPV infection. Study-wide results and caveats: Cases carried less TRBV6-7 than controls: approximately 0.1% versus 0.16%.

A remark on this clone: The antigen remains unidentified. The read is 3 residues too short to cover the CDR3 end, so that end is filled in from the germline J gene.

The table came from immunoSEQ multiplex PCR; TCRdb's copy has only in-frame clones and leaves some out. Its table records about 27,000 clones. Germline-derived CDR1 and CDR2 are MGHRA and YSYEKL. V lost 3 bases and J lost 1; bases outside the gene matches: 6. The CDR3 has 17 amino acids. Sequences were obtained from blood buffy coat. The receptor comes from a woman aged 18-69 years with a cervical HPV16 infection that either progressed to CIN3+ or cleared (not recorded which). J is TRBJ1-6 and V is TRBV4-1; TRBD1 aligns across 7 bases. The covered CDR3 bases are TGCGCCAGCAGCCACCCGCAGGGGGAATCCTATAATTCACCC. Translating gives CASSHPQGESYNSP. In full, the CDR3 is CASSHPQGESYNSPLHF.